This T cell receptor beta chain was captured in a study of patients and donors after allogeneic stem cell transplantation. This clonotype was seen a handful of times. TCRdb passed the RT-PCR reads through MiXCR, listing each CDR3 protein once. The sample has tens of thousands of distinct CDR3 sequences; about 48% are singletons. From germline, CDR1 is SGHAT and CDR2 FQNNGV. With 1 base removed from V and 7 bases from J, the gap between germline ends came to 8 bases. The CDR3 spans 14 residues. The sequence was collected from a human donor who was either an allogeneic HSCT recipient or a stem cell or donor lymphocyte infusion donor (not recorded which). It is not recorded whose cells these are; they may come from a transplant donor. This chain connects TRBV11-2 to TRBJ1-6; the D is unclear. Source material: blood, either unsorted or a sorted T cell fraction (not recorded which). DNA of the CDR3: TGTGCCAGCAGCTTAGCTCTGCAAAATTCACCCCTCCACTTT. It codes for CASSLALQNSPLHF.